Described below is a single T cell receptor (beta chain) sequence and its context. The J segment lost 7 bases and the V segment lost 0 bases, leaving 23 bases of the junction unmatched. Germline-derived CDR1 and CDR2 are MNHEY and SVGAGI. The CDR3 sequence is 21 residues long. This specimen comes from a study of CD8 T cells in Susac syndrome. Sequencing of TCR beta was undertaken in CD8+ and CD4+ T cells derived from blood. The patients who served as multiple sclerosis controls were treatment-naive and had stable or active relapsing-remitting disease that fulfilled the revised McDonald criteria. CD8+ and CD4+ T cells were negatively isolated; TEMRA cells were FACS-enriched. The RNA, about 0.5 to 1 ug, was put through reverse transcription using random hexamers. The immunoSEQ assay covered 54 Vbeta and 13 Jbeta segments for CDR3. TCRdb called the immunoSEQ multiplex PCR reads again in MiXCR, with one record for every CDR3 protein. The sample has hundreds of thousands of distinct CDR3 sequences; approximately 91% are singletons.

This chain links TRBV6-5 with TRBJ2-3, with 9 bases fitting TRBD2. Sequencing used CD8+ T cells from PBMCs. This clonotype originated in a human donor with multiple sclerosis. The chain's CDR3 is CASSYSGLMAGGPLVRNTQYF. CDR3 in DNA: TGTGCCAGCAGTTACTCGGGGTTGATGGCGGGGGGGCCCCTGGTCAGAAATACGCAGTATTTT.